This entry lists 30 T cell receptor beta chains sequenced from one sample in a study of blood T cells in healthy people across ages. A second PCR of roughly 7 to 11 cycles used a sample-barcoded 5' primer and a J-beta primer mix. TCRdb re-derived calls from the 5' RACE reads in MiXCR, one entry per CDR3 protein. Here the sample spans 700,000 or so distinct CDR3 sequences, approximately 40% being singletons. Sequencing was done on a sample of blood. Every receptor here comes from a man aged 80 or over in good health.

Only a few counts were recorded for this clonotype. V usage is TRBV29-1 and J usage is TRBJ2-3, with a weak D call TRBD2 (7 bases). Germline V gene sequence: CDR1 SQVTM, CDR2 ANQGSEA. This CDR3 is built from 12 residues. Trimming took 7 bases from V and 4 from J, leaving 12 bases between them. CDR3 sequence reads: CSGDTSADTQYF. The CDR3 nucleotides read TGCAGCGGGGACACTAGCGCAGATACGCAGTATTTT.

In its sample, this clonotype was seen a few times. V gene TRBV5-1 combines with J gene TRBJ2-7, with 7 bases fitting TRBD2. V was clipped by 5 bases and J by 0 bases; unmatched bases: 11. Germline CDR1 is SGHRS and CDR2 is YFSETQ. The CDR3 sequence is 16 residues long. The CDR3 reads CASRYTVGGTSYEQYF. CDR3 in DNA: TGCGCCAGCAGATATACAGTGGGGGGGACCTCCTACGAGCAGTACTTC.

In this sample, this clonotype turned up a few times. V usage is TRBV20-1 and J usage is TRBJ2-1; D is unclear. The CDR3 sequence is 11 residues long. V was clipped by 5 bases and J by 7 bases, with 9 bases between them. Germline-derived CDR1 and CDR2 are DFQATT and SNEGSKA (reference sequence). Here the CDR3 DNA reads TGCAGTGCTTCGGTCGGGAATGAGCAGTTCTTC. Protein product: CSASVGNEQFF.

This clonotype was picked up many times. The V call is TRBV29-1, the J call TRBJ2-5; D not certain. Per the germline V gene, CDR1 is SQVTM and CDR2 is ANQGSEA. CDR3 size: 13 residues. The germline V and J ends were trimmed by 4 bases and 4 bases, with 13 bases remaining between them. The CDR3 here is CSVVLGPGETQYF. The CDR3 DNA is TGCAGCGTTGTTCTAGGGCCGGGAGAGACCCAGTACTTC.

Only a few counts were recorded for this clonotype. The V call is TRBV11-2, the J call TRBJ2-5; 7 nucleotides agree with TRBD2. Germline V gene sequence: CDR1 SGHAT, CDR2 FQNNGV. The J segment lost 5 bases and the V segment lost 5 bases, leaving 5 bases of the junction unmatched. This CDR3 has 13 residues. The CDR3 region is CASSIGLGETQYF. For the CDR3, the DNA is TGTGCCAGCAGCATAGGACTAGGGGAGACCCAGTACTTC.

This chain uses TRBV7-2 with TRBJ2-2, with 7 bases that match TRBD2. There are 16 residues in the CDR3. V was clipped by 5 bases and J by 3 bases; unmatched bases: 9. Germline CDR1 SGHTA, CDR2 FQGNSA. CDR3 amino acids: CASSLPSGPYTGELFF. Written as DNA, the CDR3 is TGTGCCAGCAGCCTTCCTAGCGGCCCTTACACCGGGGAGCTGTTTTTT.

This clonotype turned up a few times. V and J are TRBV5-1 and TRBJ2-3; D is perhaps TRBD2 (5 bases). Germline V lookup: CDR1 SGHRS, CDR2 YFSETQ. The CDR3 runs to 14 residues. The V and J ends lost 5 bases and 0 bases respectively, with 10 bases between them. This CDR3 reads CASSRDPSTDTQYF. The CDR3 coding sequence is TGCGCCAGCAGTCGGGATCCTAGCACAGATACGCAGTATTTT.

The chain combines TRBV24-1 with TRBJ2-5; 8 bases align to TRBD1. Trimming removed 4 bases from V and 2 bases from J; junction bases left unmatched: 8. The germline CDR1 and CDR2 sequences are KGHDR and SFDVKD. CDR3 size: 16 residues. The CDR3 protein is CATSDPGQEMQETQYF. Here the CDR3 DNA reads TGTGCCACCAGTGACCCGGGACAGGAGATGCAAGAGACCCAGTACTTC.

The chain carries TRBV12-3 or TRBV12-4 and TRBJ2-7; D perhaps matches TRBD1 (6 bases). There are 14 residues in the CDR3. The V gene lost 6 bases and the J gene lost 6 bases, with 18 bases spanning the gap. For the CDR3, the DNA is TGTGCCAGCAGAGGGATCACAGGGAGCATCGAGCAGTACTTC. This translates into CASRGITGSIEQYF.

With respect to this clonotype: Possible read error: a much larger clone is one base away. This chain uses TRBV7-2 with TRBJ2-4; TRBD2 might be the D (5 bases). The last part of the DNA fits TRBJ2-5 better; the J call may be wrong. Per the germline V gene, CDR1 is SGHTA and CDR2 is FQGNSA. The CDR3 runs 15 residues. The CDR3 spells CASSPVVGSSETQYF. CDR3 bases: TGTGCCAGCAGCCCTGTTGTGGGGAGTTCAGAGACCCAGTACTTC.

The V gene is TRBV28, the J gene TRBJ1-2, with D tentatively TRBD1 (5 bases). Germline CDR1 MDHEN, CDR2 SYDVKM. Deletions cut 5 bases from V and 4 bases from J, with 17 bases between. The CDR3 totals 15 residues. CDR3 residues: CASSPRGAWGYGYTF. In DNA, the CDR3 is TGTGCCAGCAGTCCCCGCGGGGCGTGGGGCTATGGCTACACCTTC.

The rearrangement uses TRBV20-1 and TRBJ1-2, with a weak D call TRBD1 (6 bases). Trimming took off 3 bases at V and 8 bases at J, with 13 bases between the two ends. CDR3 length equals 12 residues. CDR1 is DFQATT and CDR2 is SNEGSKA in the germline V gene (reference sequence). Written as DNA, the CDR3 is TGCAGTGCTAGTCGACAGGCTTCAGGCTACACCTTC. Translating it yields CSASRQASGYTF.

The chain couples TRBV5-8 to TRBJ2-7, with TRBD2 matching 12 bases. The CDR3 length is 17 residues. The germline gives CDR1 SGHTS, CDR2 YDEGEE. V lost 3 bases to trimming and J lost 6 bases; unmatched junction nucleotides: 13. The CDR3 region is CASSSGTSGLTLLEQYF. In DNA form, the CDR3 reads TGTGCCAGCAGCTCAGGGACTAGCGGGCTCACTCTACTCGAGCAGTACTTC.

This clonotype was picked up many times. The chain carries TRBV6-1 and TRBJ2-7, with D possibly matching TRBD1 (5 bases). Germline V gives CDR1 MNHNS, CDR2 SASEGT. The CDR3 length is 13 residues. The ends were cut back, 6 bases at V and 2 bases at J, with 11 bases in the middle. CDR3 in amino acids: CASSADTTYEQYF. The CDR3 region has the DNA TGTGCCAGCAGCGCGGACACCACCTACGAGCAGTACTTC.

This sequence joins TRBV13 and TRBJ1-2, with D possibly matching TRBD1 (5 bases). Trimming shortened V by 5 bases and J by 1 base, and 17 bases separated the two germline ends. The CDR3 has 16 residues. Germline loops: CDR1 PRHDT, CDR2 FYEKMQ (reference sequence). The CDR3 DNA follows: TGTGCCAGCAGCAGAGACTCGGGACCGGTTAACTATGGCTACACCTTC. Protein sequence: CASSRDSGPVNYGYTF.

This clonotype has more than one count but fewer than ten. The rearrangement links TRBV28 to TRBJ2-7, with TRBD2 as a possible D gene (5 bases). Trimming removed 6 bases at V and 3 bases at J, with 18 bases between. Germline CDR1 reads MDHEN; CDR2 reads SYDVKM. This CDR3 contains 15 residues. The CDR3: CASSPGILEIYEQYF. The CDR3, as DNA: TGTGCCAGCAGCCCCGGGATCCTCGAGATCTACGAGCAGTACTTC.

This clonotype was recorded many times. The chain recombines TRBV9 with TRBJ2-7; 9 bases are shared with TRBD2. With V trimmed by 0 bases and J by 5 bases, 9 bases remained unmatched. The germline CDR1 and CDR2 sequences are SGDLS and YYNGEE. This CDR3 contains 16 residues. CDR3 amino acids: CASSVDHAGGSHEQYF. In DNA form, the CDR3 reads TGTGCCAGCAGCGTAGATCACGCGGGAGGGTCCCACGAGCAGTACTTC.

The chain recombines TRBV14 with TRBJ1-1; D is unclear. Per germline, CDR1 SGHDN and CDR2 FVKESK. Trimming stripped 1 base from V and 6 bases from J, with 15 bases between. The CDR3 covers 15 residues. The CDR3 is CASSQVIGPSAEAFF. CDR3 coding DNA: TGTGCCAGCAGCCAAGTTATCGGACCCAGCGCTGAAGCTTTCTTT. Full variable domain (missing parts from reference TRBV14 and TRBJ1-1): EAGVTQFPSHSVIEKGQTVTLRCDPISGHDNLYWYRRVMGKEIKFLLHFVKESKQDESGMPNNRFLAERTGGTYSTLKVQPAELEDSGVYFCASSQVIGPSAEAFFGQGTRLTVV.

The chain is built from TRBV3-1 and TRBJ2-1, with 8 bases aligning to TRBD2. The CDR3 runs to 16 residues. The germline gives CDR1 LGHDT, CDR2 YNNKEL (reference sequence). The V gene end was trimmed by 1 base and the J gene end by 2 bases; junction bases not matched to a gene: 4. The CDR3 spells CASSQVAGKAYNEQFF. As DNA, the CDR3 is TGTGCCAGCAGCCAAGTAGCGGGAAAGGCCTACAATGAGCAGTTCTTC.

As concerns this clonotype: A much larger clone sits a single nucleotide away, making a read error possible. The rearrangement joins TRBV7-3 to TRBJ1-2; D ambiguous. The CDR3 is 14 residues long. The V gene's germline CDR1 is SGHTA and CDR2 FQGTGA. The CDR3 sequence: CASSFGQKDYAYTF. DNA for the CDR3: TGTGCCAGCAGCTTTGGGCAGAAGGACTATGCCTACACCTTC.

A few counts support this clonotype. The J gene is TRBJ2-3, the V gene TRBV6-5; 10 bases are a match to TRBD1. V lost 6 bases, J lost 4 bases, and 4 bases stayed unmatched. Germline V lookup: CDR1 MNHEY, CDR2 SVGAGI. The CDR3 runs to 14 residues. CDR3 loop: CASRTGQGADTQYF. The CDR3 DNA reads as TGTGCCAGCAGGACTGGACAGGGGGCAGATACGCAGTATTTT.

This clonotype was observed many times. The V gene is TRBV4-3, the J gene TRBJ2-6; 8 nucleotides match TRBD2. J lost 5 bases, V lost 0 bases, and 9 bases had no gene match. The germline V gene has CDR1 LGHNA and CDR2 YSLEER. The CDR3 totals 18 residues. The CDR3 region has the DNA TGCGCCAGCAGCCAAGATCGGGGGGGCGCAGGCTGGGCCAACGTCCTGACTTTC. Encoded protein: CASSQDRGGAGWANVLTF.

This clonotype has more than one count but fewer than ten. The chain joins TRBV20-1 to TRBJ1-1, with TRBD1 as a possible D gene (5 bases). CDR1 is DFQATT and CDR2 is SNEGSKA in the germline V gene (reference sequence). There are 16 residues in the CDR3. The V end was cut by 0 bases, the J end by 0 bases, with 14 bases between. DNA of the CDR3: TGCAGTGCTAGAGATCCGGGGGGAGGTCTGAACACTGAAGCTTTCTTT. Translated: CSARDPGGGLNTEAFF.

CDR3 sequence reads: CASSDTGLAASYEQYF. CDR3 DNA sequence: TGTGCCAGCAGCGACACAGGGCTTGCAGCGTCCTACGAGCAGTACTTC. The chain recombines TRBV7-2 with TRBJ2-7, with D perhaps TRBD1 (6 bases). Germline V lookup: CDR1 SGHTA, CDR2 FQGNSA. There are 16 residues in the CDR3. V was pared by 5 bases and J by 1 base, with 18 bases between. The variable domain in full, with the rest retrieved from reference TRBV7-2 and TRBJ2-7, is GAGVSQSPSNKVTEKGKDVELRCDPISGHTALYWYRQSLGQGLEFLIYFQGNSAPDKSGLPSDRFSAERTGGSVSTLTIQRTQQEDSAVYLCASSDTGLAASYEQYFGPGTRLTVT.

The chain uses TRBV7-2 and TRBJ2-5; TRBD2 matches 7 bases. Germline V lookup: CDR1 SGHTA, CDR2 FQGNSA. CDR3 length: 13 amino acids. V was pared by 5 bases and J by 5 bases, with 5 bases of the junction left unmatched. DNA for the CDR3: TGTGCCAGCAGCGGCGGGAGAGTTGAGACCCAGTACTTC. This translates into CASSGGRVETQYF.

V usage is TRBV7-2 and J usage is TRBJ2-5, with 12 bases identical to TRBD2. V shed 3 bases, J shed 5 bases, and the junction held 4 bases outside the gene matches. The CDR3 contains 15 residues. Germline V gives CDR1 SGHTA, CDR2 FQGNSA. For the CDR3, the DNA is TGTGCCAGCAGCTTCCTAGCGGGGGGGATTGAGACCCAGTACTTC. Translating it yields CASSFLAGGIETQYF.

This clonotype was seen more than once but under ten times. V is TRBV7-2 and J is TRBJ1-5; 7 bases agree with TRBD1. The CDR3 loop spans 14 amino acids. The V segment lost 5 bases and the J segment 4 bases; nucleotides outside the gene matches: 5. Germline V CDR1 and CDR2: SGHTA, FQGNSA. The CDR3 sequence: CASSVTTGNQPQHF. CDR3 DNA: TGTGCCAGCAGCGTAACGACAGGGAATCAGCCCCAGCATTTT.

This clonotype was seen repeatedly, ten times or more. The chain links TRBV5-1 to TRBJ2-5; D gene uncertain. The CDR3 covers 14 residues. From germline, CDR1 is SGHRS and CDR2 YFSETQ. Trimming removed 4 bases from V and 2 bases from J, with 12 bases in between. The CDR3 loop reads CASSPGRTQETQYF. The CDR3 region has the DNA TGCGCCAGCAGCCCCGGACGCACACAAGAGACCCAGTACTTC. Full variable domain (rest looked up from reference TRBV5-1 and TRBJ2-5): KAGVTQTPRYLIKTRGQQVTLSCSPISGHRSVSWYQQTPGQGLQFLFEYFSETQRNKGNFPGRFSGRQFSNSRSEMNVSTLELGDSALYLCASSPGRTQETQYFGPGTRLLVL.

This clonotype has a handful of counts. The chain couples TRBV6-5 to TRBJ2-1; 8 nucleotides agree with TRBD2. The CDR3 loop spans 15 amino acids. V shed 6 bases and J 3 bases; nucleotides not matched to a gene: 7. CDR1 and CDR2 (germline): MNHEY, SVGAGI. CDR3 DNA sequence: TGTGCCAGCAGGCCGAGCGGGAGTGGCTACAATGAGCAGTTCTTC. Residues: CASRPSGSGYNEQFF.

This clonotype has a handful of counts. The chain links TRBV15 to TRBJ2-2; a weak D match, TRBD2 (7 bases). Trimming pared 5 bases from V and 3 bases from J, leaving 16 bases between. Germline V gene sequence: CDR1 LNHNV, CDR2 YYDKDF (reference sequence). The CDR3 is made up of 16 amino acids. CDR3 protein: CATSGGALQDTGELFF. The CDR3 nucleotides are TGTGCCACCAGCGGGGGGGCCCTTCAAGACACCGGGGAGCTGTTTTTT.